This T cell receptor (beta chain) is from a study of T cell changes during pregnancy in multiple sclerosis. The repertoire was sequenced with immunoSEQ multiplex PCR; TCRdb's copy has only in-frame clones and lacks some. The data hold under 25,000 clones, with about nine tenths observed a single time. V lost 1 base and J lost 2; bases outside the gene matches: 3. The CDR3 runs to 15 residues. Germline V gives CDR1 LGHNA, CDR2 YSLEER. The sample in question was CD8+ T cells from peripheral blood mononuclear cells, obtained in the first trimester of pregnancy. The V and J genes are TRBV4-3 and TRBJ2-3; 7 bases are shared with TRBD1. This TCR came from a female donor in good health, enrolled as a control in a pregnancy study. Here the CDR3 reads CASSQGDRDTDTQYF. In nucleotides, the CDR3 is TGCGCCAGCAGCCAAGGGGACAGAGACACAGATACGCAGTATTTT.